These 5 T cell receptor beta chains were sequenced from one sample in a study of blood T cell repertoires in COVID-19. Sequencing was performed with immunoSEQ multiplex PCR; in TCRdb, only in-frame clones are kept and a portion is missing. The top ten clones hold approximately 13% of a sample with around 210,000 clones, 75% to 85% of them seen once. The sample comprised peripheral blood. Source of these receptors: a human donor in a cohort sampled during active COVID-19.

This rearrangement joins TRBV18 to TRBJ1-2; D unclear. CDR3 size: 13 residues. V dropped 2 bases and J dropped 4 bases, with 8 bases sitting between them. Per germline, CDR1 KGHSH and CDR2 LQKENI. The CDR3 nucleotides read TGTGCCAGCTCACCAGATGGCTTCTATGGCTACACCTTC. Translating gives CASSPDGFYGYTF.

The chain couples TRBV10-2 to TRBJ2-7; D possibly corresponds to TRBD1 (5 bases). Germline loops: CDR1 WSHSY, CDR2 SAAADI. This CDR3 is built from 15 residues. Between the trimmed V and J ends, which lost 4 bases and 4 bases, there was a span of 17 bases. CDR3 amino acids: CASSGPLDSGYEQYF. The CDR3 DNA is TGCGCCAGCAGTGGCCCCCTCGACAGTGGGTACGAGCAGTACTTC.

CDR3 protein: CASGNSAGGGEQYF. DNA for the CDR3: TGTGCCAGCGGCAACTCAGCGGGAGGGGGGGAGCAGTACTTC. The chain links TRBV28 to TRBJ2-7, with 10 nucleotides matching TRBD2. J was trimmed by 7 bases and V by 8 bases; bases with no gene match: 11. The CDR3 totals 14 residues. The germline gives CDR1 MDHEN, CDR2 SYDVKM.

The V gene is TRBV27, the J gene TRBJ1-2; 9 bases are a match to TRBD1. Per germline, CDR1 MNHEY and CDR2 SMNVEV (reference sequence). There are 13 residues in the CDR3. V lost 4 bases and J lost 4; bases outside the gene matches: 1. In nucleotides, the CDR3 is TGTGCCAGCAGTTCGGGACAGGGCTATGGCTACACCTTC. It codes for CASSSGQGYGYTF.

The chain is built from TRBV6-6 and TRBJ1-5, with a weak D call TRBD1 (6 bases). This CDR3 contains 13 residues. Trimming pared 7 bases from V and 9 bases from J, leaving 16 bases between. In germline, CDR1 is MNHNY, CDR2 SVGAGI (reference sequence). This CDR3 reads CASTPTGFGPQHF. The CDR3, as DNA: TGTGCCAGCACCCCAACAGGGTTTGGGCCCCAGCATTTT.